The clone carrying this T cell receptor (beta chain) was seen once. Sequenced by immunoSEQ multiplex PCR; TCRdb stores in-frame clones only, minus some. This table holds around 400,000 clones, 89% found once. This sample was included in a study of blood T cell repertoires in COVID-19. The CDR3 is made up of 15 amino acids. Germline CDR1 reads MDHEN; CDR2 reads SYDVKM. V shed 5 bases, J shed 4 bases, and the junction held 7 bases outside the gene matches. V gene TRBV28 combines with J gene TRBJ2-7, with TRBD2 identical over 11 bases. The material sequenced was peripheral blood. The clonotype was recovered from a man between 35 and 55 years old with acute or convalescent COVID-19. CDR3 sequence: CASSTPGLAVYEQYF. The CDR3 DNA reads TGTGCCAGCAGTACCCCGGGACTAGCGGTATACGAGCAGTACTTC.